These T cell receptor beta chains were read from a single sample in a study of shared clonotypes between healthy human individuals. Produced via immunoSEQ multiplex PCR; TCRdb's table is partial and in-frame only. The repertoire consists of more than 2,000,000 clones, with approximately 93% occurring once and the leading ten covering 0.3% to 0.4%. Sequencing was carried out using naive CD4+ T cells from PBMCs. The origin of the receptors is a man younger than 35 in good health. Some clones in this sample may be carry-over from other donors' samples. CDR3s include the opening cysteine and the closing phenylalanine or tryptophan. D genes are given only for firm matches. Rows give clone size only sometimes, using once, few, many, or a class for an expanded clone.

TRBV28	TRBJ2-7	14	TRBD2	.	CASSLAGRTYEQYF	TGTGCCAGCAGTTTAGCCGGGAGGACCTACGAGCAGTACTTC
TRBV14	TRBJ1-2	16	TRBD1	.	CASSPTGTGSFYGYTF	TGTGCCAGCAGCCCTACTGGGACAGGGTCCTTCTATGGCTACACCTTC
TRBV5-1	TRBJ2-7	14	TRBD1	.	CASSVAGTAYEQYF	TGCGCCAGCAGCGTGGCCGGGACAGCCTACGAGCAGTACTTC
TRBV4-1	TRBJ2-1	16	TRBD2	.	CASSQGGGSSYNEQFF	TGCGCCAGCAGCCAAGGCGGGGGGAGCTCCTACAATGAGCAGTTCTTC
TRBV6-1	TRBJ1-5	14	.	.	CASSDKWEDQPQHF	TGTGCCAGCAGTGATAAGTGGGAGGATCAGCCCCAGCATTTT
TRBV30	TRBJ2-1	15	.	once	CAWNGGASSYNEQFF	TGTGCCTGGAACGGCGGGGCCTCTTCCTACAATGAGCAGTTCTTC
TRBV9	TRBJ1-2	15	.	.	CASSVLAMGGYGYTF	TGTGCCAGCAGCGTACTGGCGATGGGAGGCTATGGCTACACCTTC
TRBV6-6	TRBJ2-7	16	.	.	CASSYLLGSETYEQYF	TGTGCCAGCAGTTATCTACTTGGGAGCGAGACCTACGAGCAGTACTTC
TRBV15	TRBJ1-5	15	TRBD1	.	CATSRDQGGGQPQHF	TGTGCCACCAGCAGAGATCAAGGGGGCGGCCAGCCCCAGCATTTT
TRBV7-2	TRBJ1-3	16	TRBD1	.	CASSQGQVGSGNTIYF	TGTGCCAGCAGCCAAGGACAGGTAGGCTCTGGAAACACCATATATTTT
TRBV7-2	TRBJ1-1	14	.	.	CASSLNGGNTEAFF	TGTGCCAGCAGCTTAAATGGGGGGAACACTGAAGCTTTCTTT
TRBV5-4	TRBJ2-6	14	.	.	CASSLDSTANVLTF	TGTGCCAGCAGCTTGGACAGTACGGCCAACGTCCTGACTTTC
TRBV7-2	TRBJ2-1	16	TRBD2	.	CASSSGGLAGYNEQFF	TGTGCCAGCAGCTCCGGGGGCCTAGCGGGGTACAATGAGCAGTTCTTC
TRBV28	TRBJ2-7	16	TRBD1	.	CASSTSGQGAPAEQYF	TGTGCCAGCAGTACCTCCGGACAGGGGGCGCCGGCCGAGCAGTACTTC
TRBV4-1	TRBJ2-3	16	.	.	CASSQDLIGGTDTQYF	TGCGCCAGCAGCCAAGATCTAATCGGTGGGACAGATACGCAGTATTTT
TRBV2	TRBJ1-5	12	.	.	CASSERGQSQHF	TGTGCCAGCAGTGAACGAGGACAGTCCCAGCATTTT
TRBV5-5	TRBJ1-1	13	.	.	CASSLWMNTEAFF	TGTGCCAGCAGCTTGTGGATGAACACTGAAGCTTTCTTT
TRBV5-1	TRBJ2-1	14	.	.	CASSLDSTGDEQFF	TGCGCCAGCAGCTTGGATAGCACGGGGGATGAGCAGTTCTTC
TRBV7-9	TRBJ1-5	17	TRBD1	.	CASSLVEGDSVNQPQHF	TGTGCCAGCAGCTTAGTCGAGGGGGACAGTGTCAATCAGCCCCAGCATTTT
TRBV6-5	TRBJ2-1	14	TRBD2	.	CASSYLGLADEQFF	TGTGCCAGCAGTTACTTGGGACTAGCAGATGAGCAGTTCTTC
TRBV9	TRBJ1-2	14	TRBD1	.	CASSPRTGYSGYTF	TGTGCCAGCAGCCCCAGGACAGGGTATTCTGGCTACACCTTC
TRBV10-3	TRBJ1-3	14	.	.	CAISGPGSGNTIYF	TGTGCCATCAGCGGGCCGGGATCTGGAAACACCATATATTTT